This TCR beta chain was captured by sequencing in a study of cytomegalovirus exposure and HLA in healthy donors. At the level of the study: Researchers found that under 90% of just under 400 genotyped donors fell within the Caucasian-associated ancestry cluster.

V was trimmed by 6 bases and J by 4 bases, leaving 10 bases between them. Looked up from germline, CDR1 is MGHDK and CDR2 is SYGVNS. The CDR3 consists of 12 residues. PCR involved 60 Vbeta and 13 Jbeta primers. The data were produced by immunoSEQ multiplex PCR, yet TCRdb's version contains in-frame clones alone and is incomplete. The table has approximately 170,000 clones, approximately 75% seen once. This receptor was obtained from a young man in good health and CMV-seropositive. The chain combines TRBV25-1 with TRBJ2-7; tentatively, D is TRBD2 (5 bases). The sequenced sample consisted of PBMCs. CDR3 DNA: TGTGCCAGCAGGGAACGCGGGTACGAGCAGTACTTC. Its protein is CASRERGYEQYF.